The T cell receptor beta chain under discussion was sequenced for a study of cytomegalovirus exposure and HLA in healthy donors. Germline V gives CDR1 MDHEN, CDR2 SYDVKM. V lost 5 bases to trimming and J lost 0 bases; unmatched junction nucleotides: 8. This CDR3 is 16 amino acids long. Use of 60 Vbeta and 13 Jbeta primers characterized the PCR. Clones were sequenced by immunoSEQ multiplex PCR, and TCRdb holds only the in-frame ones, with some missing. The table lists roughly 80,000 clones, 67% of them singletons. The chain employs TRBV28 and TRBJ2-7; 9 bases match TRBD1. Material: PBMCs. This sequence originates from a woman in her fifties or sixties in good health and CMV-seropositive. Here the CDR3 reads CASSPKGQGSSYEQYV. The CDR3 DNA reads as TGTGCCAGCAGTCCTAAGGGACAGGGTTCCTCCTACGAGCAGTACGTC.